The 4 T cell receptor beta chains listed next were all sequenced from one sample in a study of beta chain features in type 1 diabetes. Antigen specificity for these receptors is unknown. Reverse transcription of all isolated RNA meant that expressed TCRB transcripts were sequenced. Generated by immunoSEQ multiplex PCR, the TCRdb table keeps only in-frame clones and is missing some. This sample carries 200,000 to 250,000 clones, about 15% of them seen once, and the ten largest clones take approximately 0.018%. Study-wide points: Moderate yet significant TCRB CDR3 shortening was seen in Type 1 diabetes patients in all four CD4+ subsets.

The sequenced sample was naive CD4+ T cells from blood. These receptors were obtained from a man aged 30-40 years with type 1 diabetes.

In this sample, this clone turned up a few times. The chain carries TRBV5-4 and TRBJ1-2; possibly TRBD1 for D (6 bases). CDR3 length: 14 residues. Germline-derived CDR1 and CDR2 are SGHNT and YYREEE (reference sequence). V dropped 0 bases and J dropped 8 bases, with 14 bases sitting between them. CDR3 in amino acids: CASSLGQGSGGYTF. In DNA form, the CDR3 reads TGTGCCAGCAGCTTGGGCCAGGGGAGTGGAGGCTACACCTTC.

The CDR3 coding sequence is TGTGCCAGCAGCCCCTCTGCTAGCGGGTACTCCTACGAGCAGTACTTC. Amino acids: CASSPSASGYSYEQYF. This chain uses TRBV7-6 with TRBJ2-7; TRBD2 matches 8 bases. This CDR3 is built from 16 residues. V was pared by 5 bases and J by 0 bases, with 9 bases of the junction left unmatched. Per the germline V gene, CDR1 is SGHVS and CDR2 is FNYEAQ.

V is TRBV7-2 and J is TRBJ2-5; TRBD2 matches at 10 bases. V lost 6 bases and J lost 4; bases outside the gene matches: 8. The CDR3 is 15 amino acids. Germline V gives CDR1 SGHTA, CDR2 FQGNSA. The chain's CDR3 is CASRPPSGRGETQYF. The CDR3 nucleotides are TGTGCCAGCAGACCCCCTAGCGGGAGAGGAGAGACCCAGTACTTC.

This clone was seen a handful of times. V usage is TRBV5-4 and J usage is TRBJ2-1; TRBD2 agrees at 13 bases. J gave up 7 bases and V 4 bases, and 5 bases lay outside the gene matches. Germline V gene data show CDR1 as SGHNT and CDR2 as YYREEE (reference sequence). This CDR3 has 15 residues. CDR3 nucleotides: TGTGCCAGCAGCCCGGGACTAGCGGGAATAAATGAGCAGTTCTTC. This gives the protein CASSPGLAGINEQFF.